This T cell receptor (beta chain) was observed in a study of T-cell reconstitution after alpha-beta-depleted transplantation in children. Unique molecular identifiers were built into the TCRbeta library. Each CDR3 protein is one row after TCRdb ran MiXCR on the PCR reads. The data contain about half a million distinct CDR3 sequences, roughly an eighth of them seen just once; the ten biggest clones take up around 5.6%. Trimming took 1 base from V and 3 from J; bases not matched to a gene: 9. The germline gives CDR1 LGHNA, CDR2 YSLEER. The CDR3 is 18 residues long. This clonotype was counted many times.

The sequence came from a human donor who donated a stem cell graft to a child with combined immunodeficiency. This specimen was PBMCs from the stem cell graft donor, taken from the stem cell graft. The V and J genes are TRBV4-3 and TRBJ2-1; the match to TRBD1 covers 10 bases. The CDR3 sequence is CASSQVTGTGDVYNEQFF. DNA of the CDR3: TGCGCCAGCAGCCAAGTCACCGGGACAGGGGACGTCTACAATGAGCAGTTCTTC.